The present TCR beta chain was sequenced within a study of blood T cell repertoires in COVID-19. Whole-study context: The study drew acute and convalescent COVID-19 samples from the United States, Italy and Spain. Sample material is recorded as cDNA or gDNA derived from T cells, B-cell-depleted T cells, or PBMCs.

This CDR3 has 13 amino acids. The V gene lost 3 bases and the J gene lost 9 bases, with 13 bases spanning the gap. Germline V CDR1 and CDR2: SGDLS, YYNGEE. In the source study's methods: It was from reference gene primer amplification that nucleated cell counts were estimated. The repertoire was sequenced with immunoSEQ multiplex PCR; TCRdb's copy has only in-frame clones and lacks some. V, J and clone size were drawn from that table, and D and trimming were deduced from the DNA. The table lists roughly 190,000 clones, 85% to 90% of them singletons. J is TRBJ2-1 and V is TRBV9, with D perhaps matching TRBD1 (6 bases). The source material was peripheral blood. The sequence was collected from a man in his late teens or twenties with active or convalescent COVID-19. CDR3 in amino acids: CASSATGGTEQFF. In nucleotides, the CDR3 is TGTGCCAGCAGCGCGACAGGTGGTACTGAGCAGTTCTTC.